This T cell receptor (beta chain) derives from a study of blood T cell repertoires in COVID-19 (TCRdb year 2020). With regard to the full study: Collaborator samples came from the United States, Italy and Spain and covered acute and convalescent phases of COVID-19. The material from the prospective study consisted of cDNA or gDNA derived from T cells, B-cell-depleted T cells, or PBMCs. The dataset comprised deeply sampled blood TCRbeta repertoires from subjects exposed to, actively infected with, or recovered from COVID-19. The repertoires were released in a freely available public database intended as a resource for research on the immune response to SARS-CoV-2. The samples were drawn from two sources: the first 160 participants of the ongoing ImmuneRACE study, and 1,200 or so subjects contributed by 6 global collaborators. Nearly every sample came with metadata listing a de-identified subject ID, COVID-19 status, age in years and sex. Where available, HLA class I and class II types were obtained from metadata supplied by the sample provider rather than from assay-based typing. What the authors observed across the whole study: Clinical and demographic metadata were provided uncurated, with the amount varying by source and participant.

TCRbeta CDR3 regions were amplified from genomic DNA using the immunoSEQ Assay, a bias-controlled multiplex PCR. Per the source publication's procedure: Within the assay, amplification of reference gene primers was used to estimate how many nucleated cells each sample contained. To quantify the absolute abundance of each unique TCRbeta CDR3 rearrangement, sequence reads were collapsed and filtered. For each sample, productive Simpson clonality was calculated by taking the square root of Simpson's diversity index across productive rearrangements. This immuneACCESS table, as held by TCRdb, lists in-frame sequences with V and J called but not all clones. Of the missing ones, under half trace to an unresolved V gene in checked studies; the others have no known cause. Clone size and the V and J calls come from that table; the DNA yielded D and trimming. Recorded for this sample are 130,000 to 150,000 clones; around 90% of them occurred a single time. In total, the top ten clones hold 1.5% to 2% of the sample.

The collaborating institutions used their own protocols to collect whole blood in K2EDTA tubes. For TCRbeta analysis, collaborators shipped samples as frozen whole blood, isolated PBMCs, or DNA extracted from either of those sample types. This clone was detected a few times. Its cognate antigen has yet to be identified. Nothing much larger sits one base from this clone, and base qualities are not available. CDR1 and CDR2 (SGHRS, YFSETQ) derive from the germline V gene. Trimming at the junction amounts to 7 bases on V and 1 base on J, and the germline ends lie 14 bases apart. Inclusive of the bounding cysteine and phenylalanine, the CDR3 is 14 residues long. The retained sequence is limited to the CDR3, 42 bases, with the frame set at the first base.

Sequenced sample: peripheral blood. The rearranged chain carries TRBV5-1 and TRBJ1-1, with no confidently assigned D gene. The sequence was obtained from a man between 65 and 85 years old with acute or convalescent COVID-19. The bases are TGCGCCAGCCGAGTAGAGGTGGGGAACACTGAAGCTTTCTTT. This gives the protein CASRVEVGNTEAFF. Reference TRBV5-1 and TRBJ1-1 genes cover what lies past the CDR3, so the full variable domain is KAGVTQTPRYLIKTRGQQVTLSCSPISGHRSVSWYQQTPGQGLQFLFEYFSETQRNKGNFPGRFSGRQFSNSRSEMNVSTLELGDSALYLCASRVEVGNTEAFFGQGTRLTVV.